This passage covers 16 T cell receptor beta chains from one sample sequenced in a study of shared clonotypes between healthy human individuals. Assay used: immunoSEQ multiplex PCR; TCRdb lists only in-frame clones, some missing. This table has more than 2 million clones, approximately 95% appearing once. The specimen sequenced was naive CD4+ T cells sorted from blood. As to subset: CD45RA+ positively selected. These receptors were obtained from a man aged 18 to 30 in good health.

V usage is TRBV30 and J usage is TRBJ2-7, with D uncertain. CDR3 length equals 12 residues. CDR1 is GTSNPN, CDR2 SVGIG, per germline (reference sequence). V shed 1 base and J shed 4 bases, with 8 bases lying between them. DNA of the CDR3: TGTGCCTGGAGTGGAAGCCGATACGAGCAGTACTTC. Encoded protein: CAWSGSRYEQYF. Together with reference TRBV30 and TRBJ2-7, the CDR3 gives the full variable domain: SQTIHQWPATLVQPVGSPLSLECTVEGTSNPNLYWYRQAAGRGLQLLFYSVGIGQISSEVPQNLSASRPQDRQFILSSKKLLLSDSGFYLCAWSGSRYEQYFGPGTRLTVT.

Comments on this clone: Other DNA sequences of this sample code for an identical CDR3. The chain combines TRBV7-9 with TRBJ1-1; D unresolved. The germline CDR1 and CDR2 sequences are SEHNR and FQNEAQ (reference sequence). V gave up 1 base and J gave up 4 bases, with 7 bases separating them. This CDR3 is built from 13 residues. The CDR3 sequence is CASSLEGSTEAFF. The CDR3 coding sequence is TGTGCCAGCAGCTTAGAAGGGAGCACTGAAGCTTTCTTT.

The chain joins TRBV5-1 to TRBJ2-3, with 8 nucleotides matching TRBD1. The V gene end was trimmed by 3 bases and the J gene end by 6 bases; junction bases not matched to a gene: 6. Germline-derived CDR1 and CDR2 are SGHRS and YFSETQ. This CDR3 has 14 amino acids. CDR3 residues: CASSSGTGSDTQYF. In DNA, the CDR3 is TGCGCCAGCAGCTCCGGGACAGGTTCGGATACGCAGTATTTT.

The chain has TRBV19 and TRBJ1-2; tentatively, D is TRBD1 (6 bases). V was clipped by 3 bases and J by 9 bases, with 23 bases between them. Germline V lookup: CDR1 LNHDA, CDR2 SQIVND (reference sequence). This CDR3 is built from 16 residues. The CDR3 coding sequence is TGTGCCAGTAGTATCGGATCTCGGGCAGGGGAGTCGAGCTACACCTTC. Translation: CASSIGSRAGESSYTF.

This clone appeared once. This sequence joins TRBV5-1 and TRBJ1-5, with a weak D call TRBD1 (5 bases). The CDR3 extends over 13 amino acids. V was pared by 4 bases and J by 5 bases, with 10 bases between. The V gene's germline CDR1 is SGHRS and CDR2 YFSETQ. The CDR3 DNA is TGCGCCAGCAGCCAGAGGGGTGATCAGCCCCAGCATTTT. Protein product: CASSQRGDQPQHF. Using reference TRBV5-1 and TRBJ1-5 for the parts outside the CDR3, the full variable domain is KAGVTQTPRYLIKTRGQQVTLSCSPISGHRSVSWYQQTPGQGLQFLFEYFSETQRNKGNFPGRFSGRQFSNSRSEMNVSTLELGDSALYLCASSQRGDQPQHFGDGTRLSIL.

In its sample, this clone was seen a few times. The V call is TRBV7-2, the J call TRBJ1-6, with TRBD1 matching over 8 bases. From germline, CDR1 is SGHTA and CDR2 FQGNSA. The J segment lost 3 bases and the V segment lost 5 bases, leaving 3 bases of the junction unmatched. This CDR3 contains 15 residues. The CDR3 nucleotides are TGTGCCAGCAGCCCCGGACAGGGCTATAATTCACCCCTCCACTTT. This translates into CASSPGQGYNSPLHF.

The chain uses TRBV6-6 and TRBJ1-6; possibly TRBD1 for D (6 bases). Trimming cost V 6 bases and J 8 bases, with 17 bases left between them. CDR3 length equals 15 residues. Germline-derived CDR1 and CDR2 are MNHNY and SVGAGI (reference sequence). Written as DNA, the CDR3 is TGTGCCAGCAGGCTACTTCAGGGGAGTGATTCACCCCTCCACTTT. Amino acid sequence: CASRLLQGSDSPLHF.

The chain has TRBV2 and TRBJ1-2; TRBD1 is a possible D gene (6 bases). Trimming removed 5 bases from V and 7 bases from J, with 17 bases in between. This CDR3 has 14 amino acids. CDR1 is SNHLY, CDR2 FYNNEI, per germline. This CDR3 reads CASSLIGGQGGYTF. The CDR3, as DNA: TGTGCCAGCAGTTTAATAGGGGGGCAGGGTGGCTACACCTTC.

Concerning this clone: The same CDR3 also results from other DNA sequences found in this sample. The chain links TRBV5-1 to TRBJ2-5, with D perhaps TRBD2 (6 bases). The ends were cut back, 0 bases at V and 5 bases at J, with 14 bases in the middle. The CDR3 is 15 residues long. Germline CDR1 SGHRS, CDR2 YFSETQ. The CDR3 region has the DNA TGCGCCAGCAGCTTGGTCGGCGGGGAAGGCGAGACCCAGTACTTC. Translating gives CASSLVGGEGETQYF. Together with reference TRBV5-1 and TRBJ2-5, the CDR3 gives the full variable domain: KAGVTQTPRYLIKTRGQQVTLSCSPISGHRSVSWYQQTPGQGLQFLFEYFSETQRNKGNFPGRFSGRQFSNSRSEMNVSTLELGDSALYLCASSLVGGEGETQYFGPGTRLLVL.

The chain joins TRBV5-1 to TRBJ1-1, with 9 bases lining up with TRBD1. CDR1 and CDR2 (germline): SGHRS, YFSETQ. J lost 0 bases, V lost 3 bases, and 9 bases had no gene match. The CDR3 is 17 residues long. CDR3 nucleotide sequence: TGCGCCAGCAGCTACTACGGGACAGGGACACTGAACACTGAAGCTTTCTTT. Amino acids: CASSYYGTGTLNTEAFF.

This clone has just one count. The chain recombines TRBV7-9 with TRBJ2-7, with TRBD1 matching 9 bases. CDR3 length equals 15 residues. Germline V gene data show CDR1 as SEHNR and CDR2 as FQNEAQ (reference sequence). V trimming: 10 bases; J trimming: 4 bases; junction bases outside the gene matches: 14. The CDR3 DNA reads TGTGCCACCGGGGGACAGGGACAGCGGGGATACGAGCAGTACTTC. It is translated as CATGGQGQRGYEQYF.

The chain employs TRBV5-1 and TRBJ2-1, with 7 bases aligning to TRBD2. The CDR3 spans 15 residues. The germline gives CDR1 SGHRS, CDR2 YFSETQ. J lost 8 bases, V lost 6 bases, and 14 bases had no gene match. The CDR3 protein is CASNGGSTNVDEQFF. CDR3 nucleotide sequence: TGCGCCAGCAACGGCGGGAGCACTAATGTAGATGAGCAGTTCTTC.

The chain combines TRBV5-6 with TRBJ1-2, with 9 bases matching TRBD1. V was clipped by 4 bases and J by 8 bases; unmatched bases: 12. Per germline, CDR1 SGHDT and CDR2 YYEEEE. The CDR3 loop spans 15 amino acids. The CDR3 loop reads CASSVPGQGKDGYTF. CDR3 bases: TGTGCCAGCAGCGTGCCGGGACAGGGAAAGGACGGCTACACCTTC.

This rearrangement joins TRBV7-2 to TRBJ2-2; the match to TRBD2 covers 11 bases. The V and J ends lost 5 bases and 7 bases, in that order; junction bases with no gene match: 12. The germline CDR1 and CDR2 sequences are SGHTA and FQGNSA. The CDR3 is 17 residues long. The CDR3 loop reads CASSRRASGGRGGELFF. CDR3 nucleotide sequence: TGTGCCAGCAGCCGAAGGGCTAGCGGGGGGCGCGGCGGGGAGCTGTTTTTT.

V gene TRBV25-1 combines with J gene TRBJ2-1; 8 bases align to TRBD1. The CDR3 loop spans 16 amino acids. Per germline, CDR1 MGHDK and CDR2 SYGVNS. V lost 6 bases and J lost 4; bases outside the gene matches: 11. The CDR3 sequence: CASSGQGAPLYNEQFF. The CDR3 bases are TGTGCCAGCAGCGGACAGGGAGCGCCTTTATACAATGAGCAGTTCTTC.

V is TRBV11-1 and J is TRBJ2-2; D is possibly TRBD1 or TRBD2 (5 bases each). The CDR3 covers 19 residues. The germline CDR1 and CDR2 sequences are SGHAT and FQDESV (reference sequence). V was cut by 6 bases and J by 5 bases, with 28 bases left in between. The CDR3 sequence: CASRDTRGPLGITTGELFF. In DNA, the CDR3 is TGTGCCAGCAGGGACACCCGGGGCCCCCTTGGGATAACGACCGGGGAGCTGTTTTTT.